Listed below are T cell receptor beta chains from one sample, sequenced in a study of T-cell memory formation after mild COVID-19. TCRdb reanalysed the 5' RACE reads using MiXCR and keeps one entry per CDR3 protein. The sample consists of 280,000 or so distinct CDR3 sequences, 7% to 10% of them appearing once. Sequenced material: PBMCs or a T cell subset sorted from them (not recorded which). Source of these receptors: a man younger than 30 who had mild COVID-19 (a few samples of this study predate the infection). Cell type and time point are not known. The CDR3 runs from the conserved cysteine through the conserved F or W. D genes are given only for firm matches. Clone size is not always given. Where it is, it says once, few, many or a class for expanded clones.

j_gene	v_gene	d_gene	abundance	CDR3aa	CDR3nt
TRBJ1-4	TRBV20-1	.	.	CSARADHQKLFF	TGCAGTGCTAGAGCAGACCACCAAAAACTGTTTTTT
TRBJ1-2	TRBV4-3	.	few	CASSHLAGTGQWGTYGYTF	TGCGCCAGCAGCCATCTCGCTGGGACCGGACAGTGGGGGACCTATGGCTACACCTTC
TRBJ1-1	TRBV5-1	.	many	CASSSYFMNTEAFF	TGCGCCAGCAGCTCCTATTTCATGAACACTGAAGCTTTCTTT
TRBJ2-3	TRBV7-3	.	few	CASSPRTVSPVGTDTQYF	TGTGCCAGCAGCCCGCGGACAGTATCGCCGGTTGGCACAGATACGCAGTATTTT
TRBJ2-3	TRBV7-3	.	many	CASSLNSFTDTQYF	TGTGCCAGCAGCTTAAACAGCTTCACAGATACGCAGTATTTT
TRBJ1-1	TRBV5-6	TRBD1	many	CASSFRDRVNTEAFF	TGTGCCAGCAGCTTCCGGGACAGGGTTAACACTGAAGCTTTCTTT
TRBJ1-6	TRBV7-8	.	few	CASSLGEVRALHF	TGTGCCAGCAGCTTAGGGGAGGTTCGGGCCCTCCACTTT
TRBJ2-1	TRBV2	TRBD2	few	CASSEWSSGRREQFF	TGTGCCAGCAGTGAATGGTCTAGCGGTCGGCGGGAGCAGTTCTTC
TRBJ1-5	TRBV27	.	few	CASSSFVGRNQPQHF	TGTGCCAGCAGTTCTTTCGTAGGTCGCAATCAGCCCCAGCATTTT
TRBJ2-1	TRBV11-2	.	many	CASSSQGSYNEQFF	TGTGCCAGCAGCTCACAGGGTAGCTACAATGAGCAGTTCTTC
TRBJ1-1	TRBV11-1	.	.	CASSLSAGELNTEAFF	TGTGCCAGCAGCTTAAGCGCAGGGGAGTTGAACACTGAAGCTTTCTTT